The 17 T cell receptor beta chains below come from one sample, sequenced in a study of cytomegalovirus exposure and HLA in healthy donors. Amplification used 60 Vbeta primers and 13 Jbeta primers. Libraries were prepared by immunoSEQ multiplex PCR; TCRdb keeps only in-frame clonotypes and omits some of them. The sample includes more than 100,000 clones, more than 70% of them seen just once. Sequenced sample: PBMCs. The receptors originated from a male donor in good health and CMV-seronegative.

The chain couples TRBV4-2 to TRBJ2-7, with 9 bases aligning to TRBD1. V lost 0 bases, J lost 4 bases, and 7 bases stayed unmatched. The germline CDR1 and CDR2 sequences are LGHNA and YNFKEQ. This CDR3 contains 16 residues. The CDR3, as DNA: TGTGCCAGCAGCCAAGAGGGAGGACAGGGGCGGTACGAGCAGTACTTC. Its translation: CASSQEGGQGRYEQYF.

This sequence joins TRBV30 and TRBJ1-6; D not resolved. The V and J ends lost 4 bases and 2 bases respectively, with 9 bases between them. Germline-derived CDR1 and CDR2 are GTSNPN and SVGIG (reference sequence). The CDR3 extends over 14 amino acids. The chain's CDR3 is CAWTDRTYNSPLHF. CDR3 coding DNA: TGTGCCTGGACTGATAGAACCTATAATTCACCCCTCCACTTT.

This clone has more than one count but fewer than ten. CDR3 nucleotides: TGTGCCAGCAGCCAGGGTGAAGCTTTCTTT. Amino acid sequence: CASSQGEAFF. The chain carries TRBV6-6 and TRBJ1-1; weak D call: TRBD1 (5 bases). The germline gives CDR1 MNHNY, CDR2 SVGAGI (reference sequence). CDR3 length: 10 residues. V gave up 6 bases and J gave up 7 bases, with 6 bases separating them.

V usage is TRBV2 and J usage is TRBJ2-5, with D hard to call. This CDR3 spans 13 amino acids. Per germline, CDR1 SNHLY and CDR2 FYNNEI. Trimming left V 4 bases short and J 2 bases short, with 8 bases between. In DNA form, the CDR3 reads TGTGCCAGCAGTGTTTCACATCAAGAGACCCAGTACTTC. Its translation is CASSVSHQETQYF.

The chain combines TRBV6-1 with TRBJ1-6; 7 positions match TRBD1. With V trimmed by 6 bases and J by 10 bases, 12 bases remained unmatched. The CDR3 has 15 amino acids. Per the germline V gene, CDR1 is MNHNS and CDR2 is SASEGT. DNA for the CDR3: TGTGCCAGCAGCGAGAGACAGGGACCATCCTCACCCCTCCACTTT. As protein: CASSERQGPSSPLHF.

This clone has more than one count but fewer than ten. The J gene is TRBJ2-2, the V gene TRBV7-3; D gene unclear. The V end lost 2 bases, the J end lost 5 bases, and 3 bases lay between the germline ends. CDR3 length: 12 residues. Germline V lookup: CDR1 SGHTA, CDR2 FQGTGA. The CDR3 protein is CASSLLTGELFF. CDR3 DNA sequence: TGTGCCAGCAGCTTATTAACCGGGGAGCTGTTTTTT.

The genes are TRBV7-8 and TRBJ1-1, with D possibly matching TRBD1 (5 bases). The CDR3 is 15 residues long. V dropped 5 bases and J dropped 8 bases, with 21 bases sitting between them. Germline assignment: CDR1 SGHVS and CDR2 FQNEAQ. The CDR3 region has the DNA TGTGCCAGCAGCCTTGGGCCAGGGAGGGGTGTGGAAGCTTTCTTT. The encoded protein is CASSLGPGRGVEAFF.

The CDR3 DNA follows: TGTGCCAGCAGTAGGACAGGGAGCTACGAGCAGTACTTC. Translation gives CASSRTGSYEQYF. The gene calls are TRBV6-6 and TRBJ2-7; TRBD1 aligns across 8 bases. The CDR3 consists of 13 residues. From germline, CDR1 is MNHNY and CDR2 SVGAGI (reference sequence). The ends lost 5 bases at V and 3 bases at J; junction bases unmatched: 3.

As to this clone: Germline and junction disagree at one end, which may indicate a read error. Other DNA variants within this sample encode the same CDR3. This rearrangement joins TRBV11-3 to TRBJ2-7; TRBD2 is a possible D gene (5 bases). This CDR3 is built from 15 residues. CDR1 and CDR2 from the germline V gene are SGHNT and YENEEA. The DNA for the CDR3 is TGTGCCAGCAGCCTAGAGCGAAGCTCCCGAGGGGAGCAGTACTTC. Its protein is CASSLERSSRGEQYF.

This chain uses TRBV18 with TRBJ2-7; 14 bases match TRBD2. After removal of 6 bases from V and 5 bases from J, the junction contained 0 bases not matched to a gene. The CDR3 consists of 13 residues. Germline values: CDR1 KGHSH, CDR2 LQKENI. The CDR3 DNA is TGTGCCAGCTCGGGACTAGCGGGGGACGAGCAGTACTTC. Protein sequence: CASSGLAGDEQYF.

The chain joins TRBV6-5 to TRBJ2-5; D might be TRBD2 (6 bases). CDR3 length: 15 amino acids. Per germline, CDR1 MNHEY and CDR2 SVGAGI. V lost 5 bases and J lost 4, with 17 bases in between. The CDR3 DNA sequence: TGTGCCAGCAGTCCCGGAGGGGCTGGGGGAGAGACCCAGTACTTC. This translates into CASSPGGAGGETQYF.

As for this clone: The missing conserved phenylalanine or tryptophan at the end of this CDR3 makes a read error likely. No DNA is shown, since the ends of the CDR3 on it are uncertain; the CDR3 is the one TCRdb lists. The J gene is TRBJ2-7, the V gene TRBV2; the table assigns TRBD1, which was not confirmed against the DNA. Inclusive of both ends, the CDR3 amounts to 12 amino acids. CDR1 SNHLY and CDR2 FYNNEI come from the germline V gene. This chain's CDR3 is CASRVKVGQGVY.

The V call is TRBV4-1, the J call TRBJ1-1; D not certain. The germline CDR1 and CDR2 sequences are MGHRA and YSYEKL. Trimming shortened V by 1 base and J by 0 bases, and 3 bases separated the two germline ends. CDR3 length: 13 amino acids. The CDR3 DNA reads TGCGCCAGCAGCCAAGGTATGAACACTGAAGCTTTCTTT. It specifies CASSQGMNTEAFF.

This clone occurred a few times. The chain couples TRBV7-9 to TRBJ1-6; 7 bases match TRBD1. Germline V lookup: CDR1 SEHNR, CDR2 FQNEAQ (reference sequence). The V gene end was trimmed by 10 bases and the J gene end by 7 bases; junction bases not matched to a gene: 4. This CDR3 has 12 residues. The CDR3 DNA reads as TGTGCCACCGGGACAGCAAATTCACCCCTCCACTTT. Translation: CATGTANSPLHF.

The chain joins TRBV4-3 to TRBJ2-3, with D possibly being TRBD1 (5 bases). The V gene lost 4 bases and the J gene lost 1 base, with 30 bases spanning the gap. There are 21 residues in the CDR3. The germline CDR1 and CDR2 sequences are LGHNA and YSLEER. CDR3 nucleotide sequence: TGCGCCAGCAGCCCCCATTCCCGCGGACCAGGCAGGGAATTTGGCACAGATACGCAGTATTTT. It translates to CASSPHSRGPGREFGTDTQYF.

The chain joins TRBV6-5 to TRBJ1-2; 8 nucleotides agree with TRBD1. The trim removed 5 bases at V and 7 bases at J, leaving 9 bases unmatched. Per the germline V gene, CDR1 is MNHEY and CDR2 is SVGAGI. CDR3 length equals 14 residues. CDR3 sequence reads: CASSPWTGNVGYTF. CDR3 DNA: TGTGCCAGCAGTCCCTGGACAGGGAATGTTGGCTACACCTTC.

This clone was counted once. The genes are TRBV11-2 and TRBJ1-1, with D unresolved. Germline assignment: CDR1 SGHAT and CDR2 FQNNGV. The CDR3 covers 11 residues. Trimming took 4 bases from V and 11 from J, leaving 11 bases between them. Written as DNA, the CDR3 is TGTGCCAGCAGCTCGGCGGCCGTCGCTTTCTTT. As protein: CASSSAAVAFF.